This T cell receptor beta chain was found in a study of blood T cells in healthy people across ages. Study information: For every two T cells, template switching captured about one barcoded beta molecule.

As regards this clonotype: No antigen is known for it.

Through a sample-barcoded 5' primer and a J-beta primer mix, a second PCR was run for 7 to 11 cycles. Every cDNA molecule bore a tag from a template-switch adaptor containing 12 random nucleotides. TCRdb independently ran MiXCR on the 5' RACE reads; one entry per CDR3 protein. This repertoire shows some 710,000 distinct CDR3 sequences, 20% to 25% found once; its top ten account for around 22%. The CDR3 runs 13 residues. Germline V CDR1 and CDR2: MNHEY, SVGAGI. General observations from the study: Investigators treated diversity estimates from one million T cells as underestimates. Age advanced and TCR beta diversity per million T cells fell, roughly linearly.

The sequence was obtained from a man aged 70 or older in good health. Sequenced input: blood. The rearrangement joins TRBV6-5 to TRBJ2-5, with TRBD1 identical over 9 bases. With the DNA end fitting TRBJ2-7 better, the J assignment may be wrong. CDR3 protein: CASSFRDRVEQYF. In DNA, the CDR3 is TGTGCCAGCAGTTTCCGGGACAGGGTCGAGCAGTACTTC.